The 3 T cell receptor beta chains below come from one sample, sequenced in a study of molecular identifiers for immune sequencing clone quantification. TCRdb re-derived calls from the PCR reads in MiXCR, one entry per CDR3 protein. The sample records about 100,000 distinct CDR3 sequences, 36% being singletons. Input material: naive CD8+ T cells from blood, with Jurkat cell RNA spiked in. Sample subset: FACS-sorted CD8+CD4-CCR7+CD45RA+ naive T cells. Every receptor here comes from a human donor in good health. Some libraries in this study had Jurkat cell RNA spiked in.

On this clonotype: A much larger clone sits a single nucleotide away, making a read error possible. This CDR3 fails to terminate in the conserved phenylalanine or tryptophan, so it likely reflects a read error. The CDR3 here is CASSLGTGLTGELFL. Written as DNA, the CDR3 is TGTGCCAGCAGCTTAGGGACAGGGTTGACCGGGGAGCTGTTTTTA. The chain recombines TRBV7-6 with TRBJ2-2; 8 positions match TRBD1. V gave up 1 base and J gave up 5 bases; unmatched junction bases: 3. CDR3 length: 15 residues. Per the germline V gene, CDR1 is SGHVS and CDR2 is FNYEAQ.

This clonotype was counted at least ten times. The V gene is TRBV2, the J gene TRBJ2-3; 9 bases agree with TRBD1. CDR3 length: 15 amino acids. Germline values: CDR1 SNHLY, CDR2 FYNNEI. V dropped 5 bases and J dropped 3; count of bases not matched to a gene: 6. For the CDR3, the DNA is TGTGCCAGCAGTCCGACAGGGGGGTGGACAGATACGCAGTATTTT. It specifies CASSPTGGWTDTQYF.

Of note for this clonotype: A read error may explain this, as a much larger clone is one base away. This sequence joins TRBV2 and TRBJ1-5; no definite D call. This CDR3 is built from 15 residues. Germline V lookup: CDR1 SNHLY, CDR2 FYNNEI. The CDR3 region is CACSGGQNSNQPQHF. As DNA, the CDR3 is TGTGCCTGCAGTGGAGGGCAGAATAGCAATCAGCCCCAGCATTTT.